This T cell receptor (beta chain) comes out of a study of T cell responses to AZD1222 COVID-19 vaccine. This CDR3 region has 13 residues. Germline CDR1 reads SGHAT; CDR2 reads FQNNGV. Trimming took off 1 base at V and 4 bases at J, with 7 bases between the two ends. The method was immunoSEQ multiplex PCR; TCRdb's version includes in-frame clones alone and lacks a portion of them. Seen here are 80,000 or so clones, over 80% observed once, and the top ten hold 4.5% to 5.5%. Study-wide points: Just five to seven people given AZD1222 tested seropositive at baseline.

Comments on this clone: Antigen: not known.

Sequencing was performed on peripheral blood, taken on day 0 of MenACWY control vaccination. This sequence originates from an adult in good health. The chain couples TRBV11-2 to TRBJ1-1, with a weak D call TRBD1 (5 bases). The CDR3 DNA sequence: TGTGCCAGCAGCTTAGCAGGGCCCACTGAAGCTTTCTTT. Its translation: CASSLAGPTEAFF.